The 9 T cell receptor beta chains below all came from one sample that was sequenced in a study of blood T cell repertoires in COVID-19. Measured with immunoSEQ multiplex PCR; TCRdb has only the in-frame clones, and not every one. The profile shows about 90,000 clones, approximately 79% of them singletons. Sequenced sample: peripheral blood. Receptors were obtained from a woman of 80 years or more with acute or convalescent COVID-19.

The rearrangement links TRBV11-2 to TRBJ2-7, with D possibly TRBD2 on 5 matching bases. The V end lost 5 bases, the J end lost 1 base, and 18 bases lay between the germline ends. CDR3 size: 16 residues. Germline V CDR1 and CDR2: SGHAT, FQNNGV. This chain's CDR3 is CASSRSWGGGSYEQYF. CDR3 nucleotides: TGTGCCAGCAGCCGAAGCTGGGGTGGAGGTTCCTACGAGCAGTACTTC.

The DNA of the CDR3 is TGTGCCAGCAGCTTGAATAGCGCCAGCCGCACTGAAGCTTTCTTT. Protein product: CASSLNSASRTEAFF. The chain links TRBV5-4 to TRBJ1-1; D unresolved. Germline V gene data show CDR1 as SGHNT and CDR2 as YYREEE (reference sequence). Deletions cut 1 base from V and 4 bases from J, with 14 bases between. The CDR3 runs to 15 residues.

This chain joins TRBV7-9 and TRBJ1-1; 8 bases fit TRBD1. The CDR3 runs to 14 residues. The germline CDR1 and CDR2 sequences are SEHNR and FQNEAQ (reference sequence). The trim removed 5 bases at V and 4 bases at J, leaving 6 bases unmatched. The CDR3 sequence: CASSTRDRSTEAFF. In DNA, the CDR3 is TGTGCCAGCAGCACGAGGGACAGGAGCACTGAAGCTTTCTTT. Full variable domain (outside the CDR3, taken from reference TRBV7-9 and TRBJ1-1): DTGVSQNPRHKITKRGQNVTFRCDPISEHNRLYWYRQTLGQGPEFLTYFQNEAQLEKSRLLSDRFSAERPKGSFSTLEIQRTEQGDSAMYLCASSTRDRSTEAFFGQGTRLTVV.

This clone appeared a few times. The rearrangement uses TRBV7-6 and TRBJ1-1, with 9 bases that match TRBD1. J lost 0 bases, V lost 5 bases, and 7 bases had no gene match. The CDR3 sequence is 16 residues long. Germline V gene data show CDR1 as SGHVS and CDR2 as FNYEAQ. The CDR3 sequence is CASSPRDRDLNTEAFF. CDR3 DNA sequence: TGTGCCAGCAGCCCCCGGGACAGGGACTTGAACACTGAAGCTTTCTTT.

The chain combines TRBV5-4 with TRBJ1-1, with TRBD1 matching 11 bases. Unmatched junction bases numbered 5, after V lost 5 bases and J lost 2 bases. In germline, CDR1 is SGHNT, CDR2 YYREEE (reference sequence). The CDR3 extends over 15 amino acids. This chain's CDR3 is CASRQGQGANTEAFF. In nucleotides, the CDR3 is TGTGCCAGCAGACAAGGACAGGGGGCCAACACTGAAGCTTTCTTT. The full variable domain, in which reference TRBV5-4 and TRBJ1-1 provide the parts outside the CDR3, is ETGVTQSPTHLIKTRGQQVTLRCSSQSGHNTVSWYQQALGQGPQFIFQYYREEENGRGNFPPRFSGLQFPNYSSELNVNALELDDSALYLCASRQGQGANTEAFFGQGTRLTVV.

V is TRBV19 and J is TRBJ1-1, with 9 bases fitting TRBD1. Germline loops: CDR1 LNHDA, CDR2 SQIVND (reference sequence). V was pared by 5 bases and J by 6 bases, with 13 bases of the junction left unmatched. The CDR3 extends over 16 amino acids. The CDR3 here is CASSSNPGQGRAEAFF. The CDR3 DNA follows: TGTGCCAGTAGTTCCAACCCCGGACAGGGGAGGGCTGAAGCTTTCTTT.

This clone was counted only a few times. The chain joins TRBV5-1 to TRBJ1-1; D gene unclear. V lost 5 bases and J 4 bases, leaving 18 bases between the germline ends. This CDR3 has 15 amino acids. CDR1 SGHRS and CDR2 YFSETQ come from the germline V gene. CDR3 amino acids: CASSFHPDAGTEAFF. The CDR3, as DNA: TGCGCCAGCAGTTTCCACCCGGACGCGGGCACTGAAGCTTTCTTT.

This clone has just a few counts. The V call is TRBV15, the J call TRBJ2-1; TRBD2 agrees at 8 bases. Germline CDR1 and CDR2: LNHNV and YYDKDF (reference sequence). The V and J ends lost 8 bases and 4 bases, in that order; junction bases with no gene match: 13. The CDR3 is made up of 16 amino acids. The CDR3 region is CATRKGGLAGYNEQFF. The DNA for the CDR3 is TGTGCCACCCGAAAGGGGGGGCTAGCGGGTTACAATGAGCAGTTCTTC. The variable domain in full, with the rest retrieved from reference TRBV15 and TRBJ2-1, is DAMVIQNPRYQVTQFGKPVTLSCSQTLNHNVMYWYQQKSSQAPKLLFHYYDKDFNNEADTPDNFQSRRPNTSFCFLDIRSPGLGDTAMYLCATRKGGLAGYNEQFFGPGTRLTVL.

The V and J genes are TRBV7-2 and TRBJ2-1, with 12 bases fitting TRBD2. The ends lost 6 bases at V and 15 bases at J; junction bases unmatched: 12. The CDR3 spans 14 residues. Germline V gives CDR1 SGHTA, CDR2 FQGNSA. Here the CDR3 reads CASRSSGGGDKLFF. CDR3 bases: TGTGCCAGCAGATCTAGCGGGGGGGGTGATAAGTTGTTCTTC. Combining the CDR3 with reference TRBV7-2 and TRBJ2-1 gives the whole variable domain GAGVSQSPSNKVTEKGKDVELRCDPISGHTALYWYRQSLGQGLEFLIYFQGNSAPDKSGLPSDRFSAERTGGSVSTLTIQRTQQEDSAVYLCASRSSGGGDKLFFGPGTRLTVL.